These 23 T cell receptor beta chains originate from one sample sequenced in a study of blood T cell repertoires in COVID-19. Method: immunoSEQ multiplex PCR; TCRdb's copy keeps in-frame clones and lacks some. The top ten hold under 4% of the sample, which has approximately 380,000 clones, about 85% seen once. The specimen was peripheral blood. The origin of the receptors is a woman younger than 30 with acute or convalescent COVID-19.

The rearrangement links TRBV29-1 to TRBJ1-2, with TRBD1 identical over 9 bases. Germline V CDR1 and CDR2: SQVTM, ANQGSEA. J gave up 6 bases and V 4 bases, and 6 bases lay outside the gene matches. The length of the CDR3 is 13 residues. CDR3 bases: TGCAGCGTTGGGGACAGGGAGAGAGATGGCTACACCTTC. The encoded protein is CSVGDRERDGYTF.

CDR3 sequence: CASRLQGTSQPQHF. The DNA for the CDR3 is TGTGCCAGCAGACTACAGGGAACGAGTCAGCCCCAGCATTTT. The chain uses TRBV28 and TRBJ1-5; D might be TRBD1 (6 bases). Trimming removed 6 bases from V and 6 bases from J, with 15 bases in between. The CDR3 loop spans 14 amino acids. Germline V gene sequence: CDR1 MDHEN, CDR2 SYDVKM.

The chain links TRBV2 to TRBJ1-1; tentatively, D is TRBD1 (5 bases). Germline values: CDR1 SNHLY, CDR2 FYNNEI. V gave up 4 bases and J gave up 8 bases, with 17 bases separating them. The CDR3 contains 14 residues. The CDR3 DNA is TGTGCCAGCAGTGGGGCTGTCGGGGGATTCGAAGCTTTCTTT. The encoded protein is CASSGAVGGFEAFF.

The gene calls are TRBV4-1 and TRBJ2-3; D possibly corresponds to TRBD2 (5 bases). Per the germline V gene, CDR1 is MGHRA and CDR2 is YSYEKL. V lost 0 bases, J lost 8 bases, and 15 bases lay in between. The CDR3 is made up of 15 amino acids. The CDR3 DNA sequence: TGCGCCAGCAGCCAAGATCCCGCGGGTCTGGGTACGCAGTATTTT. This codes for CASSQDPAGLGTQYF.

This rearrangement joins TRBV2 to TRBJ1-2; unclear D gene. The CDR3 totals 12 residues. The V gene's germline CDR1 is SNHLY and CDR2 FYNNEI. V was cut by 8 bases and J by 4 bases, with 11 bases left in between. For the CDR3, the DNA is TGTGCCAGCCTGGAAGAGGGCTATGGCTACACCTTC. Translated, it gives CASLEEGYGYTF.

J is TRBJ1-1 and V is TRBV30; tentatively, D is TRBD1 (5 bases). The V and J ends lost 3 bases and 6 bases respectively, with 11 bases between them. Germline CDR1 reads GTSNPN; CDR2 reads SVGIG (reference sequence). CDR3 size: 12 residues. The CDR3 coding sequence is TGTGCCTGGAGCCGGTGGGGCCCTGAAGCTTTCTTT. Its protein product is CAWSRWGPEAFF. The whole variable domain, filled in from reference TRBV30 and TRBJ1-1, reads SQTIHQWPATLVQPVGSPLSLECTVEGTSNPNLYWYRQAAGRGLQLLFYSVGIGQISSEVPQNLSASRPQDRQFILSSKKLLLSDSGFYLCAWSRWGPEAFFGQGTRLTVV.

The rearrangement uses TRBV9 and TRBJ1-2, with D perhaps matching TRBD1 (5 bases). Germline V lookup: CDR1 SGDLS, CDR2 YYNGEE. The CDR3 extends over 14 amino acids. Deletions cut 0 bases from V and 8 bases from J, with 14 bases between. The CDR3 loop reads CASSVAPRGGGYTF. The CDR3 DNA reads as TGTGCCAGCAGCGTAGCGCCCCGGGGGGGAGGCTACACCTTC.

The chain combines TRBV19 with TRBJ2-1, with 8 bases fitting TRBD1. CDR3 length: 16 residues. Per germline, CDR1 LNHDA and CDR2 SQIVND (reference sequence). V was pared by 5 bases and J by 2 bases, with 8 bases of the junction left unmatched. CDR3 sequence: CASSPRQGRPYNEQFF. The CDR3, as DNA: TGTGCCAGTAGTCCAAGACAGGGGAGACCCTACAATGAGCAGTTCTTC.

V and J are TRBV2 and TRBJ2-5; tentatively, D is TRBD1 (5 bases). Germline-derived CDR1 and CDR2 are SNHLY and FYNNEI. The V and J ends lost 3 bases and 4 bases respectively, with 9 bases between them. The CDR3 sequence is 13 residues long. The CDR3 is CASSDNRRETQYF. CDR3 DNA sequence: TGTGCCAGCAGTGATAACAGGCGAGAGACCCAGTACTTC.

The gene calls are TRBV7-9 and TRBJ1-2, with 10 bases fitting TRBD1. This CDR3 spans 15 amino acids. Germline assignment: CDR1 SEHNR and CDR2 FQNEAQ (reference sequence). The ends lost 6 bases at V and 4 bases at J; junction bases unmatched: 8. The CDR3, as DNA: TGTGCCAGCAGTAATGACAGGGGGCGCGTCTATGGCTACACCTTC. Protein: CASSNDRGRVYGYTF.

The rearrangement uses TRBV5-1 and TRBJ2-6; 13 bases match TRBD2. V lost 4 bases and J lost 0; bases outside the gene matches: 4. Germline assignment: CDR1 SGHRS and CDR2 YFSETQ. This CDR3 comprises 18 residues. The CDR3 nucleotides are TGCGCCAGCAGCCAAACTAGCGGGAGGGCCTCTGGGGCCAACGTCCTGACTTTC. Translated: CASSQTSGRASGANVLTF.

The CDR3: CASSVYSGSSYNEQFF. CDR3 nucleotides: TGTGCCAGCAGTGTCTACTCGGGAAGCTCCTACAATGAGCAGTTCTTC. J is TRBJ2-1 and V is TRBV6-1; D perhaps matches TRBD2 (5 bases). Trimming shortened V by 4 bases and J by 0 bases, and 13 bases separated the two germline ends. The CDR3 has 16 residues. The germline CDR1 and CDR2 sequences are MNHNS and SASEGT.

V is TRBV7-6 and J is TRBJ2-3; no reliable D call. Germline loops: CDR1 SGHVS, CDR2 FNYEAQ. V was trimmed by 5 bases and J by 2 bases, leaving 14 bases between them. CDR3 length equals 15 residues. CDR3 sequence: CASSPFIDFTDTQYF. The DNA for the CDR3 is TGTGCCAGCAGCCCATTTATCGACTTCACAGATACGCAGTATTTT.

In its sample, this clone was seen once. The chain employs TRBV7-9 and TRBJ2-3, with no clear D. CDR1 SEHNR and CDR2 FQNEAQ come from the germline V gene (reference sequence). This CDR3 region has 12 residues. The V and J ends lost 4 bases and 4 bases respectively, with 6 bases between them. Written as DNA, the CDR3 is TGTGCCAGCAGCTCAAAGCCAGATACGCAGTATTTT. As protein: CASSSKPDTQYF.

CDR3 bases: TGCGCCAGCGGAGGCGGGGAGACCCAGTACTTC. It is translated as CASGGGETQYF. The chain couples TRBV4-1 to TRBJ2-5, with D tentatively TRBD2 (5 bases). CDR1 MGHRA and CDR2 YSYEKL come from the germline V gene. V lost 8 bases, J lost 5 bases, and 9 bases lay in between. The CDR3 length is 11 residues.

V usage is TRBV15 and J usage is TRBJ2-6; D possibly corresponds to TRBD2 (5 bases). Per germline, CDR1 LNHNV and CDR2 YYDKDF (reference sequence). This CDR3 region has 17 residues. V dropped 0 bases and J dropped 4 bases, with 13 bases sitting between them. The CDR3 region has the DNA TGTGCCACCAGCAGAGATACGGACTTCCTCGGGGCCAACGTCCTGACTTTC. As protein: CATSRDTDFLGANVLTF.

The chain joins TRBV5-4 to TRBJ1-3; a possible D gene is TRBD1 (6 bases). This CDR3 has 13 amino acids. From germline, CDR1 is SGHNT and CDR2 YYREEE (reference sequence). The V end was cut by 6 bases, the J end by 1 base, with 8 bases between. The CDR3 bases are TGTGCCAGCACAGGGGCATCTGGAAACACCATATATTTT. It codes for CASTGASGNTIYF.

V gene TRBV28 combines with J gene TRBJ2-3; TRBD2 agrees at 7 bases. The CDR3 is made up of 15 amino acids. CDR1 is MDHEN and CDR2 is SYDVKM in the germline V gene. V gave up 2 bases and J gave up 3 bases; unmatched junction bases: 5. The CDR3 loop reads CASSLRRERTDTQYF. As DNA, the CDR3 is TGTGCCAGCAGTTTACGGCGGGAGAGAACAGATACGCAGTATTTT. The full variable domain, rest sourced from reference TRBV28 and TRBJ2-3, is DVKVTQSSRYLVKRTGEKVFLECVQDMDHENMFWYRQDPGLGLRLIYFSYDVKMKEKGDIPEGYSVSREKKERFSLILESASTNQTSMYLCASSLRRERTDTQYFGPGTRLTVL.

The J gene is TRBJ1-5, the V gene TRBV20-1, with 9 bases matching TRBD1. Germline V lookup: CDR1 DFQATT, CDR2 SNEGSKA (reference sequence). V was pared by 3 bases and J by 3 bases, with 6 bases of the junction left unmatched. This CDR3 has 15 amino acids. CDR3 amino acids: CSASADRGNNQPQHF. Written as DNA, the CDR3 is TGCAGTGCTAGTGCGGACAGGGGAAACAATCAGCCCCAGCATTTT.

The chain is built from TRBV18 and TRBJ2-1; D is unclear. Looked up from germline, CDR1 is KGHSH and CDR2 is LQKENI. V gave up 5 bases and J gave up 7 bases, with 24 bases separating them. The CDR3 spans 17 residues. In DNA form, the CDR3 reads TGTGCCAGCTCATCAAGAACTTCGGCAGAGGTTAGGAATGAGCAGTTCTTC. It yields the protein CASSSRTSAEVRNEQFF.

The chain carries TRBV15 and TRBJ1-5; the D is unclear. Germline CDR1 and CDR2: LNHNV and YYDKDF (reference sequence). This CDR3 spans 15 amino acids. V was pared by 3 bases and J by 0 bases, with 9 bases between. The CDR3 spells CATSSRSSSNQPQHF. Written as DNA, the CDR3 is TGTGCCACCAGCAGTAGATCGTCTAGCAATCAGCCCCAGCATTTT.

This chain links TRBV6-5 with TRBJ2-1; a weak D match, TRBD1 (7 bases). Trimming removed 7 bases from V and 7 bases from J, with 14 bases in between. The CDR3 loop spans 13 amino acids. Per the germline V gene, CDR1 is MNHEY and CDR2 is SVGAGI. CDR3 in DNA: TGTGCCAGCAATGTTCAGGGGGGTAATGAGCAGTTCTTC. It encodes CASNVQGGNEQFF.

The rearrangement uses TRBV5-1 and TRBJ1-1, with TRBD1 matching 8 bases. The CDR3 spans 14 residues. V shed 5 bases, J shed 4 bases, and the junction held 7 bases outside the gene matches. Per germline, CDR1 SGHRS and CDR2 YFSETQ. CDR3 sequence reads: CASSQGAGGTEAFF. The CDR3 DNA reads TGCGCCAGCAGTCAGGGGGCAGGGGGCACTGAAGCTTTCTTT.